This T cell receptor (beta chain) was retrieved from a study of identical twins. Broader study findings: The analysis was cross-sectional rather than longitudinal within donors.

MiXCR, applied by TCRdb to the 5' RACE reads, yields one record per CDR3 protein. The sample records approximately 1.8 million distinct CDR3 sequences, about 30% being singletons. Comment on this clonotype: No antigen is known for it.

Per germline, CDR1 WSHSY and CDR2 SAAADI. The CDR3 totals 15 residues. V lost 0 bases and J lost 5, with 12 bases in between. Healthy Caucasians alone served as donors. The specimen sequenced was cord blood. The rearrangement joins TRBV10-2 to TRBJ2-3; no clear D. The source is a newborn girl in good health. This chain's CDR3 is CASSESSRPVDTQYF. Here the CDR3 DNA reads TGCGCCAGCAGTGAGTCCAGCAGGCCGGTAGATACGCAGTATTTT.